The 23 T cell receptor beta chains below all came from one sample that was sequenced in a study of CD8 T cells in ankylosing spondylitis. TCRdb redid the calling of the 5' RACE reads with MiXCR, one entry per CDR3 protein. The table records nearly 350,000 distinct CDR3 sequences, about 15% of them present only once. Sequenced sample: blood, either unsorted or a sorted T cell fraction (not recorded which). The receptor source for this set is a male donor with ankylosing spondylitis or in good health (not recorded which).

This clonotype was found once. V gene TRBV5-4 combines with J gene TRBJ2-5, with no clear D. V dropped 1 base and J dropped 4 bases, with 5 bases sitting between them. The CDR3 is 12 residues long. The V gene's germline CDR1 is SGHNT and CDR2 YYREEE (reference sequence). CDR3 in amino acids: CASSLPLETQYF. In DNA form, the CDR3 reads TGTGCCAGCAGCTTGCCCTTAGAGACCCAGTACTTC.

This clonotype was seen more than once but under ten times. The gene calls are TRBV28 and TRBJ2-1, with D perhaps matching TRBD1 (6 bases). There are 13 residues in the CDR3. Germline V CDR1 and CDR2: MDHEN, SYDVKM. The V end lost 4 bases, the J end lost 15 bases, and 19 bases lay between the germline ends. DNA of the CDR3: TGTGCCAGCAGTTCAACACTAGGACAGACCCCGTTCTTC. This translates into CASSSTLGQTPFF.

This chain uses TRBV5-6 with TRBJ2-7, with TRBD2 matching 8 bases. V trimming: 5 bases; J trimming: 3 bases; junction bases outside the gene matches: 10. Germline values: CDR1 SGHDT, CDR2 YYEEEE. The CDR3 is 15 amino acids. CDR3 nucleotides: TGTGCCAGCAGGCCCGAAGTCGGGGGGGTCTACGAGCAGTACTTC. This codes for CASRPEVGGVYEQYF. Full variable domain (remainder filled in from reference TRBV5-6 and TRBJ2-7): DAGVTQSPTHLIKTRGQQVTLRCSPKSGHDTVSWYQQALGQGPQFIFQYYEEEERQRGNFPDRFSGHQFPNYSSELNVNALLLGDSALYLCASRPEVGGVYEQYFGPGTRLTVT.

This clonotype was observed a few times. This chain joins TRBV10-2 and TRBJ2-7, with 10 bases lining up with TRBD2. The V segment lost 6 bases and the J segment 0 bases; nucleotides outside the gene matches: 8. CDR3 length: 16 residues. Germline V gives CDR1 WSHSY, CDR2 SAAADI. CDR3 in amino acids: CASRASGGLDSYEQYF. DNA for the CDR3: TGCGCCAGCAGGGCTAGCGGGGGCCTGGACTCCTACGAGCAGTACTTC.

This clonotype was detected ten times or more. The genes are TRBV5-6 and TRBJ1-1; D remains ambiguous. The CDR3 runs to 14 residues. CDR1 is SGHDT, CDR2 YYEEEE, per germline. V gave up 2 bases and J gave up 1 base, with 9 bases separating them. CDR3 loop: CASSLLQWNTEAFF. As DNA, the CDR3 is TGTGCCAGCAGCTTACTACAGTGGAACACTGAAGCTTTCTTT.

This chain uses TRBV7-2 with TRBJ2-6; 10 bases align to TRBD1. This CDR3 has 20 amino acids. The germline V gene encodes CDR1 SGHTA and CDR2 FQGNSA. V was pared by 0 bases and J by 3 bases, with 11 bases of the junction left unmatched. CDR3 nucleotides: TGTGCCAGCAGCTTAGCATCGATTGGGACAGGGGCTGGTGGGGCCAACGTCCTGACTTTC. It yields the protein CASSLASIGTGAGGANVLTF.

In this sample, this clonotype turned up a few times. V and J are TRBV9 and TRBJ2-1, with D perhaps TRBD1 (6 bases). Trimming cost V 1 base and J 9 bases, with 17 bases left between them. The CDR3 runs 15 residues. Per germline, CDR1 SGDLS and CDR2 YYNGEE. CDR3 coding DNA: TGTGCCAGCAGCGTAACCCTTCAGGGGTGGAGTGAGCAGTTCTTC. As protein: CASSVTLQGWSEQFF.

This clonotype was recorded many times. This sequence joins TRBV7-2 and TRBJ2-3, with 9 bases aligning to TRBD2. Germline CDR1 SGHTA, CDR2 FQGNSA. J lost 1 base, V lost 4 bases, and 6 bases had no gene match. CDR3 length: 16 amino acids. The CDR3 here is CASSYTSGRRTDTQYF. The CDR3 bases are TGTGCCAGCAGCTATACTAGCGGGCGACGCACAGATACGCAGTATTTT.

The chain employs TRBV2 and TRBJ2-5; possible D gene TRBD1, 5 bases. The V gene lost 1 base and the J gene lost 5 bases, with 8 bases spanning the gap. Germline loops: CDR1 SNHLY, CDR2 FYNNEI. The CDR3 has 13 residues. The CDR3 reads CASSEVGRETQYF. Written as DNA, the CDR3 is TGTGCCAGCAGTGAAGTGGGGCGGGAGACCCAGTACTTC.

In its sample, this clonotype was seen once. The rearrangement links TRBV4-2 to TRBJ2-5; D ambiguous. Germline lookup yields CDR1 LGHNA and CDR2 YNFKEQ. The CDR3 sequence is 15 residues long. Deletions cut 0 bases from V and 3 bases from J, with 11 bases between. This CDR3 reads CASSQDFEIKETQYF. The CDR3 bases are TGTGCCAGCAGCCAAGATTTTGAGATAAAAGAGACCCAGTACTTC.

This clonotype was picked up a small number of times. In DNA form, the CDR3 reads TGCAGTGCTCCCGGACTAGCGGAAGAGACCCAGTACTTC. The encoded protein is CSAPGLAEETQYF. This rearrangement joins TRBV20-1 to TRBJ2-5, with 10 nucleotides matching TRBD2. CDR1 is DFQATT and CDR2 is SNEGSKA in the germline V gene (reference sequence). There are 13 residues in the CDR3. V dropped 5 bases and J dropped 3; count of bases not matched to a gene: 3.

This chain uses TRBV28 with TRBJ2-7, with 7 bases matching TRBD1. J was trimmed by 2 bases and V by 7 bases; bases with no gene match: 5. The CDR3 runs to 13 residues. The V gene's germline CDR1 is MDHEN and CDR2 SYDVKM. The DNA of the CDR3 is TGTGCCAGCACAACAGGGGCCCCCTACGAGCAGTACTTC. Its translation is CASTTGAPYEQYF.

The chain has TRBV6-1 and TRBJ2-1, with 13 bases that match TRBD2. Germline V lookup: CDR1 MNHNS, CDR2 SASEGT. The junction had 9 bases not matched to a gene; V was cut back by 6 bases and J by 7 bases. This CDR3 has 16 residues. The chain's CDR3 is CASSRSGTSGMNEQFF. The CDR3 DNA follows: TGTGCCAGCAGCCGATCCGGGACTAGCGGGATGAATGAGCAGTTCTTC.

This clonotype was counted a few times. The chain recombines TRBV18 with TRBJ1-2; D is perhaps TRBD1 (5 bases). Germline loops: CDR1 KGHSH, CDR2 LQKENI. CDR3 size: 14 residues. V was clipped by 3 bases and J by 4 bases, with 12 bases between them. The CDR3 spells CASSPPRDVYGYTF. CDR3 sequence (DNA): TGTGCCAGCTCACCCCCCAGGGATGTCTATGGCTACACCTTC.

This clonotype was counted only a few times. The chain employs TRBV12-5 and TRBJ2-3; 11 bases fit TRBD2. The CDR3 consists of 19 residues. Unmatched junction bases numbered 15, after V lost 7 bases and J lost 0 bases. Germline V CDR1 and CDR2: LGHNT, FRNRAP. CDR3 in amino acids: CASAGLGTSGFLSTDTQYF. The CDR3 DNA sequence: TGTGCTAGTGCCGGACTGGGGACTAGCGGATTTCTAAGCACAGATACGCAGTATTTT.

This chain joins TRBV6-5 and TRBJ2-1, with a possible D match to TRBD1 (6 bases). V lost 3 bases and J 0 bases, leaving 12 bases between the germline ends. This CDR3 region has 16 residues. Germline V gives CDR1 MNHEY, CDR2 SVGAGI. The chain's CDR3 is CASSYDGGSSYNEQFF. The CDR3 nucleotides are TGTGCCAGCAGTTATGATGGGGGCAGCTCCTACAATGAGCAGTTCTTC.

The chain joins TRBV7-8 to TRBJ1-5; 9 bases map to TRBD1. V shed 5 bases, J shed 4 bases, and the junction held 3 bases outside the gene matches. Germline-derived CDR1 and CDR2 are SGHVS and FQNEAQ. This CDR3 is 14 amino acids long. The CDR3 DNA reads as TGTGCCAGCAGCGGGACAGGGAAGAATCAGCCCCAGCATTTT. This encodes CASSGTGKNQPQHF.

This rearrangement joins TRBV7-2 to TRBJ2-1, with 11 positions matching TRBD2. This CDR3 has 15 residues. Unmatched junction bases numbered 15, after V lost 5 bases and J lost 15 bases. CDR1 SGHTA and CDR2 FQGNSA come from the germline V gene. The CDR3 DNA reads TGTGCCAGCAGCCCAGCTAGCGGGGGGCAACAACGCAGGTTCTTC. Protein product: CASSPASGGQQRRFF.

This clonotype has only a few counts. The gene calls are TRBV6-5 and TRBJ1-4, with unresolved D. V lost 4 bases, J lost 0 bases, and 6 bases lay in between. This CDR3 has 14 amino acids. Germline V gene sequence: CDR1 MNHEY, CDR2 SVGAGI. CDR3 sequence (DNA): TGTGCCAGCAGTTGGGGATCAACTAATGAAAAACTGTTTTTT. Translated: CASSWGSTNEKLFF.

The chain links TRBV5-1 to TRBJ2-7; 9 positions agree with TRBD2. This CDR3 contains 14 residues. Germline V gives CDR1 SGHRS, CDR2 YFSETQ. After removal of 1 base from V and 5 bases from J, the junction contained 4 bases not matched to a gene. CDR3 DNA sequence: TGCGCCAGCAGCTTGCTCCTAGCGGGGAACGAGCAGTACTTC. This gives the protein CASSLLLAGNEQYF.

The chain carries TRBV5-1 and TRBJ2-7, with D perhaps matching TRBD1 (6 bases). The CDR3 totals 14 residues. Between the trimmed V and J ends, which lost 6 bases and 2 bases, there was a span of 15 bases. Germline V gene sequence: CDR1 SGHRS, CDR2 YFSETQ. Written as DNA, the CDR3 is TGCGCCAGCACTCTGGACAGTCACCCCTACGAGCAGTACTTC. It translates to CASTLDSHPYEQYF.

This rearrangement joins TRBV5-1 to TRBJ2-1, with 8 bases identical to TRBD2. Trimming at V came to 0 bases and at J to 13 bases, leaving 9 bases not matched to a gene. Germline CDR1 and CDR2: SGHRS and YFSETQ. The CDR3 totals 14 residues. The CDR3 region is CASSLEAGAGDQFF. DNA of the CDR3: TGCGCCAGCAGCTTGGAAGCGGGAGCCGGAGATCAGTTCTTC.

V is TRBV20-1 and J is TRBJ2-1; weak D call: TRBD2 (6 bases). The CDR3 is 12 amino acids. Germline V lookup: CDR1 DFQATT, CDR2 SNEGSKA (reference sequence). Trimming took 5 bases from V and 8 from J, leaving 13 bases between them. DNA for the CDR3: TGCAGTGCTGGAGGGCTGAGGGATGAGCAGTTCTTC. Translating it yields CSAGGLRDEQFF.